Below, 4 T cell receptor beta chains from the same sample are listed, as sequenced in a study of T cell responses to AZD1222 COVID-19 vaccine (TCRdb year 2021). Library preparation used the immunoSEQ multiplex PCR assay. TCRdb took over this immuneACCESS table, retaining in-frame rearrangements with V and J assigned. Such tables are incomplete; in checked studies, under half of the missing clones stem from an unresolved V gene, and the remainder is unexplained. This sample holds approximately 150,000 clones; around 95% were observed only once. Roughly 1.2% of the sample is taken by the ten largest. The time point label, as the study defines it: baseline before first vaccination. The material was peripheral blood, obtained on day 0 of AZD1222 vaccination. These receptors were obtained from an adult in good health.

The CDR3 loop reads CASSPGNLAGDNEQFF. In DNA, the CDR3 is TGTGCCAGCAGCCCCGGAAATCTAGCGGGGGACAATGAGCAGTTCTTC. The chain employs TRBV3-1 (or the pseudogene TRBV3-2) and TRBJ2-1; TRBD2 matches at 10 bases. J gave up 5 bases and V 4 bases, and 8 bases lay outside the gene matches. The germline V gene has CDR1 LGHDT and CDR2 YNNKEL (reference sequence). The CDR3 extends over 16 amino acids.

The V and J genes are TRBV27 and TRBJ2-5; D tentatively fits TRBD1 or TRBD2 (5 bases each). Trimming removed 0 bases from V and 1 base from J, with 9 bases in between. This CDR3 spans 15 amino acids. Germline assignment: CDR1 MNHEY and CDR2 SMNVEV (reference sequence). The CDR3 coding sequence is TGTGCCAGCAGTTTATCGGTAGGGACCCAAGAGACCCAGTACTTC. Protein sequence: CASSLSVGTQETQYF.

The CDR3 sequence is CASSPGQGPYNEQFF. In DNA form, the CDR3 reads TGTGCCAGCAGTCCAGGGCAAGGACCCTACAATGAGCAGTTCTTC. V gene TRBV27 combines with J gene TRBJ2-1, with a weak D call TRBD1 (5 bases). CDR1 is MNHEY and CDR2 is SMNVEV in the germline V gene (reference sequence). The CDR3 is made up of 15 amino acids. V lost 5 bases and J 2 bases, leaving 13 bases between the germline ends.

The chain joins TRBV2 to TRBJ1-5; maybe TRBD1 (5 bases). Germline V gene data show CDR1 as SNHLY and CDR2 as FYNNEI. The CDR3 is 15 residues long. Trimming removed 6 bases at V and 0 bases at J, with 12 bases between. CDR3 coding DNA: TGTGCCAGCAGACGAGGGACGGCTAGCAATCAGCCCCAGCATTTT. Translation: CASRRGTASNQPQHF.